Below are 4 T cell receptor beta chains sequenced from a single sample in a study of cytomegalovirus exposure and HLA in healthy donors. The PCR was carried out with 60 Vbeta primers and 13 Jbeta primers. Profiled with immunoSEQ multiplex PCR; TCRdb holds only in-frame clones, not every one. The sample includes around 170,000 clones, 82% of them seen just once. Sequences were obtained from PBMCs. The receptors stem from a man between 40 and 49 years old in good health and CMV-seronegative.

V usage is TRBV5-1 and J usage is TRBJ2-1, with TRBD1 as a possible D gene (5 bases). Trimming cost V 4 bases and J 9 bases, with 26 bases left between them. From germline, CDR1 is SGHRS and CDR2 YFSETQ. The CDR3 has 17 residues. The CDR3 is CASSPRTQQAPPGEQFF. CDR3 DNA sequence: TGCGCCAGCAGCCCCCGGACACAACAAGCCCCCCCGGGTGAGCAGTTCTTC.

This rearrangement joins TRBV7-2 to TRBJ1-3; D not certain. The CDR3 sequence is 12 residues long. V dropped 4 bases and J dropped 5 bases, with 6 bases sitting between them. Per germline, CDR1 SGHTA and CDR2 FQGNSA. CDR3 coding DNA: TGTGCCAGCAGCTCCTTCCGAAACACCATATATTTT. Amino acid sequence: CASSSFRNTIYF.

The chain is built from TRBV28 and TRBJ2-5; 8 nucleotides agree with TRBD2. The J call is uncertain, as TRBJ2-7 better fits the DNA end. Germline V gene lookup returns CDR1 MDHEN and CDR2 SYDVKM. The CDR3 extends over 12 amino acids. The CDR3 sequence is CASRTAGGEQYF. The CDR3 DNA reads as TGTGCCAGCAGAACTGCGGGAGGCGAGCAGTACTTC.

This rearrangement joins TRBV11-2 to TRBJ2-3; TRBD1 might be the D (6 bases). Germline CDR1 reads SGHAT; CDR2 reads FQNNGV. Trimming stripped 8 bases from V and 3 bases from J, with 18 bases between. The CDR3 sequence is 15 residues long. CDR3 amino acids: CASLGSGALTDTQYF. Here the CDR3 DNA reads TGTGCCAGCCTCGGTTCAGGGGCTTTAACAGATACGCAGTATTTT.